This TCR beta chain was sequenced during a study of cytomegalovirus exposure and HLA in healthy donors (dated by TCRdb to between 2016 and 2019). Concerning the study at large: An earlier analysis of approximately 550 of the donors reported approximately 290 Gb of sequence data and 117 million unique TCR beta sequences from roughly 180 million T cells. HLA typing covered class I and class II loci at four-digit resolution. Donor age, sex, ethnicity and CMV serostatus were collected together with the repertoire data. An earlier analysis of several hundred of the donors used high-throughput TCR beta sequencing to judge whether each TCR beta V gene segment behaved as functional or pseudogenic. In the later analysis, no new phenotypic data were used to find candidate immune exposures; instead, reliance was placed on TCR beta sequences and their occurrence across donors. Of the 398 genotyped donors, less than 85% were placed in the genetic ancestry cluster associated with self-reported Caucasian donors. About 280 gigabases of sequencing data and 70 million to 100 million unique TCR sequences made up an early release that covered 640 HLA-typed donors. All discovery cohort repertoires had been generated using a single sequencing platform. The study aimed to test whether signatures of past pathogen exposure could be identified by cataloging public T cell receptors. The number of typed donors differed by locus: roughly 629-630 for A, B, C, DRB1 and DQB1; approximately 530 for DQA1; roughly 600 for DPA1; and some 470 for DPB1. To study patterns of TCR occurrence, a later analysis re-analyzed previously published TCR beta repertoires from under 750 donors and added high-resolution HLA genotyping. A handful of DR-DQ haplotypes were handled as single units for association and clustering because linkage in the cohort was strong. A later genetic analysis used genome-wide SNP genotypes for about 60% of the roughly 700 donors, treating that subset as a discovery cohort. Along with the roughly 670-subject first cohort, a separate validation cohort of about 110 different subjects was used. Among around 400 genotyped donors of the cohort, an average of around 220,000 unique TCR beta nucleotide sequences was sequenced per donor, of which about 19% were non-productive. Using immunosequencing, the study profiled T cell repertoires from about 610 subjects and related those repertoires to cytomegalovirus serostatus. To predict cytomegalovirus infection status, the study brought together high-throughput TCR immunosequencing, statistical association of individual TCRs with disease status, and machine learning.

The cohort was made up of 500 to 850 healthy bone marrow donors. At the time of sampling, all cohort members were nominally healthy, though unrecorded immune exposures were likely present. The donor tested CMV seropositive and was one of the 289 seropositive cohort members. A peripheral blood sample was provided by each donor, and peripheral blood mononuclear cells were used for TCR beta sequencing. Genomic DNA was extracted from the blood cell samples with the Qiagen DNeasy Blood Extraction Kit. Trimming takes 8 bases off V and 5 bases off J; junction bases not matched to a gene: 10. Looking up the germline V gene (reference sequence) yields CDR1 MNHEY and CDR2 SMNVEV. From cysteine to phenylalanine, the CDR3 is 17 amino acids long. This entry keeps only the CDR3 DNA: 51 bases, framed from base 1. Here is what the overall study found, with its caveats: Because the 87-base-pair reads could not distinguish some IMGT-functional V segments, including TRBV6-2 and TRBV6-3, those segments were excluded. In a later genetic analysis, a missense DCLRE1C variant was associated with V-gene and J-gene trimming of TCR beta chains, and the association was replicated in an independent cohort. The classifier was reported to diagnose cytomegalovirus status with high specificity and sensitivity in both the original and validation cohorts. A few of the identified cytomegalovirus-associated TCR beta chains were confirmed in vitro to be specific for cytomegalovirus antigens. In a later analysis, TCR association rates were found to vary across HLA loci, with the most associated TCRs seen for DRB1 alleles and the fewest for HLA-C alleles. Immune exposure information for the cohort was limited to CMV serostatus. An earlier analysis of around 540 of the donors showed that most TCR beta V segments appeared in productive rearrangements either about 87% or about 30% of the time, which broadly matched IMGT annotations. The earlier analysis of 450 to 700 of the donors excluded approximately 17 rarely observed V segments, including chromosome 9 orphons, because counts were too low. Most CMV-associated TCR beta chains appeared to be HLA-restricted in a later analysis, and the HLA associations seemed to be driven largely by CMV exposure. While some public TCRs were present in many individuals, most TCR sequences turned up only very rarely across donors. It was suggested by the authors that the approach could potentially be generalized to other disease states and immunological phenotypes. Only TCR beta chains were sequenced in this cohort, and the absence of alpha or paired-chain data limited detectable features. A cluster of highly shared sequence variants was judged likely to be a technical artifact of the sequencing pipeline. A further reported finding was that TCR beta sequences accurately predicted the HLA-A and HLA-B alleles for most subjects in the first cohort. HLA typing was unavailable for some donors at each locus, so association tests used only the typed subset. Strong co-occurrence of HLA alleles, especially DR and DQ, made assigning TCR associations to individual alleles difficult. A total of about 150 TCR beta chains were listed by the study as associated with cytomegalovirus. A later analysis found that HLA-associated TCR beta chains were more clonally expanded and had lower generation probabilities than equally common non-associated chains. In a later genetic analysis, fewer N-insertions in productive TCRs were reported among donors in an Asian-associated ancestry cluster than the 666-donor mean. Presence/absence analyses assumed roughly uniform sequencing depth across donors, an assumption that may not hold. Several of the top co-occurrence clusters appeared to be linked to parvovirus B19, influenza, CMV and Epstein-Barr virus, according to a later analysis. Linkage disequilibrium might explain the correlated functional status among segregating V segments, but an unknown experimental factor could not be ruled out. At a false discovery rate of 0.05, a later analysis linked some 17,000 TCR beta sequences to specific HLA alleles.

The library relied on the immunoSEQ multiplex PCR assay. A mixture of 60 forward primers for TCR Vbeta segments and 13 reverse primers for TCR Jbeta segments was used in the multiplex PCR. The CDR3 region of rearranged TCR beta genes was amplified from genomic DNA by a multiplex PCR assay. On the Illumina HiSeq System, the amplified TCR beta libraries were sequenced as 87-base-pair reads. In the authors' own workflow: Across the 500 to 750 repertoires, a later analysis counted roughly 84 million unique TCR beta chains, some 11 million of which were shared by at least two donors. A nearest-neighbor algorithm error-corrected the raw reads and collapsed the reads into unique sequences, merging closely related sequences to remove PCR and sequencing errors. To assign V, D and J gene segments, CDR3 sequences were aligned to IMGT reference sequences. Each retained sequence needed at least a six-nucleotide match to both a V gene segment and a J gene segment. A rearrangement counted as productive if the CDR3 had no stop codons and remained in frame with V and J, and every other rearrangement counted as non-productive. CDR3 was defined according to IMGT convention as the region running from the second conserved V-encoded cysteine to the conserved J-encoded phenylalanine. The earlier analysis of about 530 of the donors excluded any sequence lacking an unambiguous match to a single V gene segment. In an earlier analysis of several hundred of the donors, V segments were called functional above 56.7% productive rearrangements and were called segregating when the between-donor standard deviation exceeded 5%. A statistical classification framework was developed to diagnose cytomegalovirus status using the catalog of TCR beta chain sequences. V and J gene assignment, in a later analysis, came from comparing TCR nucleotide sequences with IMGT/GENE-DB human TR gene sequences. The TCRdist pipeline was used in a later analysis to assign CDR3 sequences and most-parsimonious VDJ recombination scenarios. In a later analysis, each TCR beta chain was defined by its CDR3 amino acid sequence together with its V-gene family, and reads without a unique V-gene family were excluded. In a later analysis, a few hundred highly shared, low-generation-probability nucleotide sequences were removed to address suspected cross-contamination and a sequencing artifact. For each public chain, a later analysis derived a clonal expansion index from normalized ranks of inferred template counts within each repertoire. Generation probabilities in a later analysis came from a VDJ recombination model fitted to out-of-frame rearrangements, and those results were checked against IGoR. A later analysis scored TCR-TCR, TCR-HLA and TCR-CMV co-occurrence with hypergeometric tests, applying a repertoire-size bias correction to TCR pairs. In a later analysis, false discovery rates were estimated by permuting HLA or CMV assignments 20 times. In a later analysis, co-occurring TCRs were grouped using DBSCAN, and TCRdist sequence similarity was added for clustering within HLA-allele-positive subsets. For co-occurrence clustering, repertoires with fewer than 30,000 or more than 120,000 public chains were excluded, along with four or five repertoires with anomalous nucleotide sharing. As stored in TCRdb, this immuneACCESS dataset retains in-frame rearrangements with V and J assigned. A fraction of the clones does not appear; measured against another copy, unresolved V genes explain less than half of the discrepancy, and the remainder lacks a known reason. D and trimming were read from the DNA, whereas the V and J calls and clone size are those reported in that table. This sample has 150,000 to 190,000 clones in its table, and 70% to 85% of those were observed once. The ten most abundant clones make up around 6.6% of the sample.

Notes on this clone: Which antigen it targets is not known. The record has no base qualities; no much larger clone is one base away.

The source of this sequence is a woman in her forties or fifties in good health and CMV-seropositive. The sequence is built from TRBV27 and TRBJ2-1, with 15 central nucleotides matching TRBD2. Sequencing input: PBMCs. The CDR3 has the sequence CASRRRTSGGADNEQFF. In nucleotides, the sequence is TGTGCCAGCCGAAGACGGACTAGCGGGGGGGCTGACAATGAGCAGTTCTTC.